The rows below give T cell receptor beta chains drawn from one sample of a study of blood T cell repertoires in COVID-19. Clones were read by immunoSEQ multiplex PCR, and TCRdb kept only the in-frame ones, dropping some. The sample shows some 150,000 clones, about four fifths of them seen only once. Sequenced input: peripheral blood. The source of these receptors is a human donor with acute or convalescent COVID-19. The donor label of this sample is uncertain. Each CDR3 is given with its conserved first and last residue.

j_call v_call cdr3_aa
TRBJ1-6 TRBV12-3/TRBV12-4 CASSALGNHF
TRBJ1-6 TRBV27 CASSLGQGWTPLHF
TRBJ1-4 TRBV7-9 CASSPWTVVKGKLFF
TRBJ1-4 TRBV3-1/TRBV3-2 CASSQVASGRGSREKLFF
TRBJ1-2 TRBV9 CASSDSDSRGTYGYTF
TRBJ1-2 TRBV12-3/TRBV12-4 CASSYGTGGYTF
TRBJ1-4 TRBV3-1/TRBV3-2 CASSPRDRGNEKLFF
TRBJ1-1 TRBV6-5 CASSYKRVTEAFF
TRBJ1-6 TRBV20-1 CSASSGSSNSPLHF
TRBJ1-3 TRBV19 CASTQGGIDGGNTIYF
TRBJ2-7 TRBV10-3 CAIAASGGAYEQYF
TRBJ2-7 TRBV7-3 CASSFGGAIYEQYF
TRBJ2-3 TRBV11-3 CASSLGGASTDTQYF
TRBJ1-3 TRBV2 CASRPGQGKPGNTIYF
TRBJ1-4 TRBV5-1 CASSYGDRDNEKLFF
TRBJ2-3 TRBV7-9 CASSRDSPSTDTQYF
TRBJ2-7 TRBV6-1 CASSERGRGSYEQYF
TRBJ2-7 TRBV2 CASVRGGTPNEQYF
TRBJ1-1 TRBV7-9 CASSFGRGGGTEAFF
TRBJ1-4 TRBV19 CASSIGQVNEKLFF
TRBJ2-2 TRBV7-2 CASSLALVNTGELFF
TRBJ2-1 TRBV28 CASSQTSGTNEQFF
TRBJ1-6 TRBV23-1 CASSLNLHRGNSPLHF
TRBJ1-2 TRBV2 CASSDPDRGLEWGNYGYTF
TRBJ2-1 TRBV10-1 CASSDISGRAIEQFF
TRBJ2-1 TRBV6-5 CASRGLAVENEQFF
TRBJ2-5 TRBV9 CASSPNPQGTETQYF
TRBJ1-6 TRBV3-1/TRBV3-2 CASSQEVARDNSPLHF
TRBJ2-7 TRBV9 CASSVEGGQARYEQYF
TRBJ1-1 TRBV5-4 CASSRDGTEAFF
TRBJ2-7 TRBV6-1 CASSEFTTLPGEQYF
TRBJ2-5 TRBV2 CASRDSGRVQETQYF
TRBJ2-1 TRBV6-5 CASSYASGGSYNEQFF
TRBJ1-6 TRBV11-2 CASSLGGQGNSGPLHF
TRBJ1-6 TRBV6-5 CASRRSGNYNSPLHF
TRBJ2-5 TRBV28 CASNGGSSGQETQYF
TRBJ2-7 TRBV5-1 CASTYTGTSGGAYEQYF
TRBJ1-4 TRBV9 CASSVRTGVGEKLFF
TRBJ2-7 TRBV5-6 CASSRLAGDSYEQYF
TRBJ2-2 TRBV15 CATSPHFGGGAGELFF
TRBJ1-2 TRBV29-1 CSVEGGHGYTF
TRBJ1-3 TRBV28 CASSLDRGFSGNTIYF
TRBJ2-2 TRBV19 CASSGGSELYTGELFF
TRBJ1-4 TRBV28 CASSFYGRGDEKLFF
TRBJ2-7 TRBV3-1/TRBV3-2 CASSQRSSGRDEQYF
TRBJ2-7 TRBV3-1/TRBV3-2 CASSQDRLAGNIYEQYF
TRBJ2-1 TRBV9 CATSNGQGRNEQFF
TRBJ2-1 TRBV19 CASSIEASGYNEQFF
TRBJ1-4 TRBV18 CASSPSRDRGREKLFF
TRBJ2-7 TRBV10-1 CASSESRGVHEQYF
TRBJ1-1 TRBV30 CAWIPQGRMNTEAFF